This TCR beta chain originates from a study of OX40 agonist ivuxolimab in advanced cancers. The wider study: The patients' treatment was ivuxolimab, an agonistic anti-OX40 (CD134) antibody. Three patients got partial responses; one had hepatocellular carcinoma and two had cutaneous melanoma.

Any history of autoimmune disease or systemic immunosuppression disqualified patients. Libraries were prepared by immunoSEQ multiplex PCR; TCRdb keeps only in-frame clonotypes and omits some of them. The sample carries 35,000 to 50,000 clones, approximately 91% recorded once. Between the trimmed V and J ends, which lost 8 bases and 0 bases, there was a span of 10 bases. CDR3 length: 14 amino acids. Germline V CDR1 and CDR2: MGHDK, SYGVNS. The sequencing here drew on CD4+ or CD8+ T cells sorted from blood, taken in a trial of the OX40 agonist ivuxolimab. This chain joins TRBV25-1 and TRBJ1-4, with D unclear. The receptor was derived from an adult with an advanced solid tumor such as melanoma, head and neck, liver or kidney cancer. The CDR3 loop is CASSRAATNEKLFF. The CDR3 DNA follows: TGTGCCAGCTCGAGGGCGGCAACTAATGAAAAACTGTTTTTT.